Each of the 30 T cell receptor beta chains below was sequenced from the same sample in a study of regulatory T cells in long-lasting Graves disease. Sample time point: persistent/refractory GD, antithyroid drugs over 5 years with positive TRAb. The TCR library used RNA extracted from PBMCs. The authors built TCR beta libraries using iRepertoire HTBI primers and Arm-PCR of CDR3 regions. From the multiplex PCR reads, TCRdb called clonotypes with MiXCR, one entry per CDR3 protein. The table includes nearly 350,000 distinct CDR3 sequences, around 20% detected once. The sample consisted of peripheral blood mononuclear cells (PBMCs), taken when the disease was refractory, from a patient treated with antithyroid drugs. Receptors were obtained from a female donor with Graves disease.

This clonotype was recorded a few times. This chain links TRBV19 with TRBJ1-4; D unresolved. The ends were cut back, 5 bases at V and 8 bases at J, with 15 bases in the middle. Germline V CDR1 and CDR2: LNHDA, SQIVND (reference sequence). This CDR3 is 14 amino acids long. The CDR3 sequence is CASSSHTWREKLFF. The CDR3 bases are TGTGCCAGTAGTTCCCATACCTGGCGCGAAAAACTGTTTTTT.

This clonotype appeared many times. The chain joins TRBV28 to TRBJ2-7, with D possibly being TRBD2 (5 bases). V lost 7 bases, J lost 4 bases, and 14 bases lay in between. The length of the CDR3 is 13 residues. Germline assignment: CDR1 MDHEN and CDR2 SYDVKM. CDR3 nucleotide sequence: TGTGCCAGCACCCCTGCGAGGGAATACGAGCAGTACTTC. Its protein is CASTPAREYEQYF. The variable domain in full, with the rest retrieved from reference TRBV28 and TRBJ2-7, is DVKVTQSSRYLVKRTGEKVFLECVQDMDHENMFWYRQDPGLGLRLIYFSYDVKMKEKGDIPEGYSVSREKKERFSLILESASTNQTSMYLCASTPAREYEQYFGPGTRLTVT.

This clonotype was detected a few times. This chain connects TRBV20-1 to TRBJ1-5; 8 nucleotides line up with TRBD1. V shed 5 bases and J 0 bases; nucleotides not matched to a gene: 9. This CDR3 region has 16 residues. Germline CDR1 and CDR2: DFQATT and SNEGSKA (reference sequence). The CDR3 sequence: CSASTGAAYSNQPQHF. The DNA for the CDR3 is TGCAGTGCTTCGACAGGGGCGGCGTATAGCAATCAGCCCCAGCATTTT.

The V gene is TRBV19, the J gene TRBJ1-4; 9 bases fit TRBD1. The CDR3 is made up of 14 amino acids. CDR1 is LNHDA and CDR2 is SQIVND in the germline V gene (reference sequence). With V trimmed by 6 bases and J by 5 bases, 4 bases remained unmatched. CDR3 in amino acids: CASRGTGYNEKLFF. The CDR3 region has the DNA TGTGCCAGTAGGGGGACAGGGTACAATGAAAAACTGTTTTTT.

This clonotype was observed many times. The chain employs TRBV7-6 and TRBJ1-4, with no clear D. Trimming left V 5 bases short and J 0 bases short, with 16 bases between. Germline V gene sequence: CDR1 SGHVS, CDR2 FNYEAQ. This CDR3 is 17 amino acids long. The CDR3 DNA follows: TGTGCCAGCAGCCGATGGGGTCAGGCAGCAACTAATGAAAAACTGTTTTTT. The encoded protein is CASSRWGQAATNEKLFF.

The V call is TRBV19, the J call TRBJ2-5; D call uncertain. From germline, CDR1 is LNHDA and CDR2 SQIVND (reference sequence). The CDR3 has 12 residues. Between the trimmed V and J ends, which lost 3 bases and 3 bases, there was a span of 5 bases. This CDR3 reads CASSISEETQYF. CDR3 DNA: TGTGCCAGTAGTATCAGCGAAGAGACCCAGTACTTC.

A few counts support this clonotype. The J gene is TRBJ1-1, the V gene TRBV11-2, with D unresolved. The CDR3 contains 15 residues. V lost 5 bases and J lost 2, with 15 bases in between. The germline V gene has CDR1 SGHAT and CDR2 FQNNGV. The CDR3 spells CASSQQLGLNTEAFF. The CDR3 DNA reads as TGTGCCAGCAGCCAACAGCTCGGGTTAAACACTGAAGCTTTCTTT.

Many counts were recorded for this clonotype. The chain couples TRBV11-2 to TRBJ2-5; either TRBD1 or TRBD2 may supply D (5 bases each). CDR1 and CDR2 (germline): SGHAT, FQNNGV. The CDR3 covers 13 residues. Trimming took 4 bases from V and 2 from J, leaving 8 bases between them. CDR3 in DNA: TGTGCCAGCAGCTCCGGGGCGCAAGAGACCCAGTACTTC. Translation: CASSSGAQETQYF.

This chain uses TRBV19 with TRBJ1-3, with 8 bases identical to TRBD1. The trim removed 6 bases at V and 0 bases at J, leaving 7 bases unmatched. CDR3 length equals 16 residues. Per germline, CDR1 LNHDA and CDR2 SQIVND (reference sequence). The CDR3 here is CASSGDRLHSGNTIYF. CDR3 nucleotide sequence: TGTGCCAGTAGCGGGGACAGGCTGCACTCTGGAAACACCATATATTTT.

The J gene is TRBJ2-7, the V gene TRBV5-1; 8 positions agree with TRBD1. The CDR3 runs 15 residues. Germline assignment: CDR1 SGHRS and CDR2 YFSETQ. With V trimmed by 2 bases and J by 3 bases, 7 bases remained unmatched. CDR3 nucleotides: TGCGCCAGCAGCTTTAGGCCAGGGGGCGACTACGAGCAGTACTTC. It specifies CASSFRPGGDYEQYF.

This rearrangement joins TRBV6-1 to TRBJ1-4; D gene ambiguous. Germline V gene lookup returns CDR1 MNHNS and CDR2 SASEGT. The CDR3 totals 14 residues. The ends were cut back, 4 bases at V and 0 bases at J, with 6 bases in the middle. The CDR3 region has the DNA TGTGCCAGCAGTGCAGGCGCAACTAATGAAAAACTGTTTTTT. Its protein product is CASSAGATNEKLFF.

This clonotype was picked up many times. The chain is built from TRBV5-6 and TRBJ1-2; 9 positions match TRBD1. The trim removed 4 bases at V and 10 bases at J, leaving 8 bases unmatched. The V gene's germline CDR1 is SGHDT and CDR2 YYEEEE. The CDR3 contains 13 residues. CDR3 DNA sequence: TGTGCCAGCAGCATCGGGGACAGGGAGGACTACACCTTC. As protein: CASSIGDREDYTF.

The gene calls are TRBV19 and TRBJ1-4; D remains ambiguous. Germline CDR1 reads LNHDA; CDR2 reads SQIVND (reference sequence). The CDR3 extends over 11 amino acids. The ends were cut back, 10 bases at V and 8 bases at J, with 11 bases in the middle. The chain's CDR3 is CANAKEEKLFF. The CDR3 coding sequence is TGTGCCAATGCGAAGGAGGAAAAACTGTTTTTT.

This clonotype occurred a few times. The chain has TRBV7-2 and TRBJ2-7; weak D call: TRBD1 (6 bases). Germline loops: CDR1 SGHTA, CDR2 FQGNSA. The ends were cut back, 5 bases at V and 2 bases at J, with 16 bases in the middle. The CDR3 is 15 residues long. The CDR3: CASSLGGHLTYEQYF. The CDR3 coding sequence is TGTGCCAGCAGCCTAGGGGGACACCTAACCTACGAGCAGTACTTC.

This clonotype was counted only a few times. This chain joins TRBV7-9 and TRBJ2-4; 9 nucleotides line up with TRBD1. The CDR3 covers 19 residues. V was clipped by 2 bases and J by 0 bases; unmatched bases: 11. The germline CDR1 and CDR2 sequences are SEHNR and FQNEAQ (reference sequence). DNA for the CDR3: TGTGCCAGCAGCTTAACATCCCGGGACAGGGTCATAGCCAAAAACATTCAGTACTTC. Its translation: CASSLTSRDRVIAKNIQYF. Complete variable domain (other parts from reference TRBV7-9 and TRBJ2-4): DTGVSQNPRHKITKRGQNVTFRCDPISEHNRLYWYRQTLGQGPEFLTYFQNEAQLEKSRLLSDRFSAERPKGSFSTLEIQRTEQGDSAMYLCASSLTSRDRVIAKNIQYFGAGTRLSVL.

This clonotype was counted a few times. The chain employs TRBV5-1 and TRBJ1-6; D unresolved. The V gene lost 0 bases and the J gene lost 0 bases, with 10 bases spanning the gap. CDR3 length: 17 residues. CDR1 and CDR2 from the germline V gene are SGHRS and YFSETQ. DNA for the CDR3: TGCGCCAGCAGCTTGGGACTGGGGAGCTCCTATAATTCACCCCTCCACTTT. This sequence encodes CASSLGLGSSYNSPLHF.

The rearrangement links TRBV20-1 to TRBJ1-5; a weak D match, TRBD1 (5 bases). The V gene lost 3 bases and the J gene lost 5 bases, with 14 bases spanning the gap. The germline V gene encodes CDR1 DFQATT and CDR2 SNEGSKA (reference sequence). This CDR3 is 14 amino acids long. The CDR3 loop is CSASPAGVDQPQHF. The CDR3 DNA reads TGCAGTGCTAGTCCCGCGGGGGTGGATCAGCCCCAGCATTTT.

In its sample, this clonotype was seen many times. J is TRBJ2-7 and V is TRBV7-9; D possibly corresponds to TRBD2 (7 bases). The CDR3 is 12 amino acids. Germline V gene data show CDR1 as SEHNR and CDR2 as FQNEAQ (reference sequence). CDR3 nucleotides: TGTGTCGCGGGGGCAACGATCTACGAGCAGTACTTC. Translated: CVAGATIYEQYF.

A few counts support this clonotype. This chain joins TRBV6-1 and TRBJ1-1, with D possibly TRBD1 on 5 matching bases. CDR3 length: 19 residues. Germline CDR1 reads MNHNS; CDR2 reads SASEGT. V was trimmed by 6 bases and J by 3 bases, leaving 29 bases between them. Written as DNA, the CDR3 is TGTGCCAGCAGACCTTGGAGATTGACAGAAACTGAAGGGGACACTGAAGCTTTCTTT. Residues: CASRPWRLTETEGDTEAFF.

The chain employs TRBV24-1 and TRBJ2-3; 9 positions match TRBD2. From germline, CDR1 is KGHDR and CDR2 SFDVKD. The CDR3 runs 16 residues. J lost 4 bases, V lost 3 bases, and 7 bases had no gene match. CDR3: CATSDTGTSTPDTQYF. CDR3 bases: TGTGCCACCAGTGATACCGGGACTAGCACCCCAGATACGCAGTATTTT.

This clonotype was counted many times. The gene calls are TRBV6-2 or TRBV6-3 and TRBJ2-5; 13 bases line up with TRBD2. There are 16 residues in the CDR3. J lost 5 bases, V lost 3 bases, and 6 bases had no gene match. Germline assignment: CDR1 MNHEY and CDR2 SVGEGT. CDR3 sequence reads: CASSYRTSGSWETQYF. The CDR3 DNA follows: TGTGCCAGCAGTTATCGGACTAGCGGGAGTTGGGAGACCCAGTACTTC.

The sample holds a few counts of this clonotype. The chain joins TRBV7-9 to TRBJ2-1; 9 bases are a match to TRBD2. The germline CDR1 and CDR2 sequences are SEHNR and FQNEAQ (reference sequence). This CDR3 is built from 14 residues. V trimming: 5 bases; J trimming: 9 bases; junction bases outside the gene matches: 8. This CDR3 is CASSPNLSGGEQFF. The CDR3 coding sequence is TGTGCCAGCAGCCCGAACCTTAGCGGGGGTGAGCAGTTCTTC.

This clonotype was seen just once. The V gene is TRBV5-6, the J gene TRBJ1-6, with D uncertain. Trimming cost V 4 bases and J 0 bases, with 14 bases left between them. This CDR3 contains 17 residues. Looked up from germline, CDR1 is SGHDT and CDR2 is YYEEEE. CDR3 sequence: CASSLADRGSYNSPLHF. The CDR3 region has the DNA TGTGCCAGCAGCCTCGCCGACCGAGGCTCCTATAATTCACCCCTCCACTTT.

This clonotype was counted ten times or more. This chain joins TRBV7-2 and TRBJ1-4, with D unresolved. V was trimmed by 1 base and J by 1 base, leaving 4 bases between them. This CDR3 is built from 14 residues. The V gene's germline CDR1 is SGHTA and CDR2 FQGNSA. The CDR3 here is CASSLGGTNEKLFF. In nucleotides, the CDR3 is TGTGCCAGCAGCTTAGGCGGAACTAATGAAAAACTGTTTTTT.

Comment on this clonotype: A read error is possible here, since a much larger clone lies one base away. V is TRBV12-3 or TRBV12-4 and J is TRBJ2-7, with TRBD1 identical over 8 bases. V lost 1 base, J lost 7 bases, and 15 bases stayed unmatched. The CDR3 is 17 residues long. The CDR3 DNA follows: TGTGCCAGCAGTTTAGGTCTCGGCAGGGGGCGAACGGGGGAGCAGTACTTC. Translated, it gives CASSLGLGRGRTGEQYF.

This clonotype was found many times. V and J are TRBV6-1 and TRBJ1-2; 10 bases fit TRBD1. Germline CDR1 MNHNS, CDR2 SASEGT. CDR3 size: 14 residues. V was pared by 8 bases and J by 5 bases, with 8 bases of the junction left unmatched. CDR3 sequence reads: CASRTDRGRYGYTF. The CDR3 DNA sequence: TGTGCCAGCCGAACGGACAGGGGGAGGTATGGCTACACCTTC.

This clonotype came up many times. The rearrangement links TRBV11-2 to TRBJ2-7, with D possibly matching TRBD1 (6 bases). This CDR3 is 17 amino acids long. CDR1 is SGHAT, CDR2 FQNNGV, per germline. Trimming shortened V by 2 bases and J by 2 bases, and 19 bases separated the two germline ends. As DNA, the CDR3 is TGTGCCAGCAGCTTAATGTTTATCCCAGGGGCCACCTACGAGCAGTACTTC. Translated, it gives CASSLMFIPGATYEQYF.

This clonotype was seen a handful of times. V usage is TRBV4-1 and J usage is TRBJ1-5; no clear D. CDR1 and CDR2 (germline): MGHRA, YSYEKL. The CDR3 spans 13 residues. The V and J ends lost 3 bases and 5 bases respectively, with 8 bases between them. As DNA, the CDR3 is TGCGCCAGCAGCCAGAGACGGGATCAGCCCCAGCATTTT. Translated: CASSQRRDQPQHF.

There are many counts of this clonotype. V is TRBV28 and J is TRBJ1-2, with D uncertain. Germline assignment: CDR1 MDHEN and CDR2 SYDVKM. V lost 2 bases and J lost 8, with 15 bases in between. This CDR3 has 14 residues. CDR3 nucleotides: TGTGCCAGCAGTTTAACCCTCAAGGCGGGGGGCTACACCTTC. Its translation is CASSLTLKAGGYTF.

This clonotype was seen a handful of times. The CDR3 here is CASSFSTVQETQYF. For the CDR3, the DNA is TGTGCCAGCAGCTTTTCTACCGTCCAAGAGACCCAGTACTTC. The chain couples TRBV12-3 or TRBV12-4 to TRBJ2-5; D not certain. This CDR3 comprises 14 residues. Trimming took off 6 bases at V and 1 base at J, with 12 bases between the two ends.